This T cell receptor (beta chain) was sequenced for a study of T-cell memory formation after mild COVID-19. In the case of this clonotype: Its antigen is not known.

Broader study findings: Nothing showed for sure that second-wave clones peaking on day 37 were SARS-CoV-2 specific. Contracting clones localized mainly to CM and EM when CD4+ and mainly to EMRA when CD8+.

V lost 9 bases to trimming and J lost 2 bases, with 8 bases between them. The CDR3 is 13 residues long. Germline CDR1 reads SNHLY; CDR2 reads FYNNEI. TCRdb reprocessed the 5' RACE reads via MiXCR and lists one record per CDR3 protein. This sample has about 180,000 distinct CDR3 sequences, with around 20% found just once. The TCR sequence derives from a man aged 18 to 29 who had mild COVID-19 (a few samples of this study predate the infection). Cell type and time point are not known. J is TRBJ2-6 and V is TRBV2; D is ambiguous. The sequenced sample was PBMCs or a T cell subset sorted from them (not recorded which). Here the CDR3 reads CASGIPGANVLTF. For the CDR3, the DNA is TGTGCCAGTGGGATACCTGGGGCCAACGTCCTGACTTTC.